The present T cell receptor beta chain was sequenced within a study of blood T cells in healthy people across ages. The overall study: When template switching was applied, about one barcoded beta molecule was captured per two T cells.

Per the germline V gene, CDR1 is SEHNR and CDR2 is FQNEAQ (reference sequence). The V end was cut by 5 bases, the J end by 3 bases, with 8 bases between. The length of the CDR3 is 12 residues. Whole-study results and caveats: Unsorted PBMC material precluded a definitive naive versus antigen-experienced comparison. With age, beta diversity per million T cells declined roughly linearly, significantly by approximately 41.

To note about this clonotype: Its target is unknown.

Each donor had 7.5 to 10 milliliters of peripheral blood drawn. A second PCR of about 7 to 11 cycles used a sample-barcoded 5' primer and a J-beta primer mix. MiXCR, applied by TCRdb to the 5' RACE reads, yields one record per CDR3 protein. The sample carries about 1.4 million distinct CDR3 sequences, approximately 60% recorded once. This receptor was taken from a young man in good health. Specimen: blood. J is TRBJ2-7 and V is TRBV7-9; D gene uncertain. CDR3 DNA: TGTGCCAGCAGCGACTGGAACTACGAGCAGTACTTC. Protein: CASSDWNYEQYF.